Listed below are T cell receptor beta chains from one sample, sequenced in a study of shared clonotypes between healthy human individuals. Method: immunoSEQ multiplex PCR; TCRdb's copy keeps in-frame clones and lacks some. There are roughly 2.4 million clones in the sample; 90% to 96% occur only once, and less than 0.15% lies in the top ten. The sample taken for sequencing was naive CD4+ T cells sorted from blood. These receptors originate from a man between 18 and 35 years old in good health. The CDR3 runs from the conserved cysteine through the conserved F or W. Not every row has a clone size; where given, it reads once, few, many or a size class.

cdr3_aa	j_call	clone_size	v_call
CASMMTASSYEQYF	TRBJ2-7	.	TRBV6-1
CASSLDSEMALRGELFF	TRBJ2-2	.	TRBV7-2
CAISESTGSNEQFF	TRBJ2-1	.	TRBV10-3
CASTYRTGAYEQYF	TRBJ2-7	once	TRBV6-1
CASSLSSVAASTDTQYF	TRBJ2-3	.	TRBV7-2
CASSPALQGRLNTEAFF	TRBJ1-1	.	TRBV5-4
CATSGTGGGYGYTF	TRBJ1-2	.	TRBV28
CASSSDGISTDTQYF	TRBJ2-3	.	TRBV27
CASSSTSGGAGELFF	TRBJ2-2	.	TRBV5-4
CSVVFPSKGFGLFF	TRBJ1-4	.	TRBV29-1
CASSLGQGNYGYTF	TRBJ1-2	.	TRBV5-1
CASSLSGGNYEQYF	TRBJ2-7	.	TRBV11-2
CASSLVSGANVLTF	TRBJ2-6	.	TRBV5-8
CASSSLYSNQPQHF	TRBJ1-5	.	TRBV7-2
CASSEAWDRRGYTF	TRBJ1-2	once	TRBV2
CASSEASWGQGRSTEAFF	TRBJ1-1	.	TRBV2
CASSVQDSYSYNSPLHF	TRBJ1-6	.	TRBV9
CASSLEIPYEQYF	TRBJ2-7	.	TRBV5-1
CASSLYRTQETQYF	TRBJ2-5	.	TRBV5-8
CASSLGSPGETQYF	TRBJ2-5	.	TRBV11-2
CAWDPGQLNTEAFF	TRBJ1-1	.	TRBV30
CASSRGLAGDNEQFF	TRBJ2-1	.	TRBV7-2
CAISESRGREQFF	TRBJ2-1	.	TRBV10-3
CASSPTGVHEKLFF	TRBJ1-4	.	TRBV7-9
CAWSGHVLNQPQHF	TRBJ1-5	.	TRBV30
CASSAEGGNTIYF	TRBJ1-3	.	TRBV5-1
CASSLNPTQGLAGREQFF	TRBJ2-1	.	TRBV7-3
CASRGQGLMNTEAFF	TRBJ1-1	.	TRBV6-5
CASREQGADGYTF	TRBJ1-2	.	TRBV5-1
CASSLGGPPNYGYTF	TRBJ1-2	.	TRBV27
CASTEQGHPYGYTF	TRBJ1-2	.	TRBV19
CASSLWGALNEQFF	TRBJ2-1	.	TRBV27